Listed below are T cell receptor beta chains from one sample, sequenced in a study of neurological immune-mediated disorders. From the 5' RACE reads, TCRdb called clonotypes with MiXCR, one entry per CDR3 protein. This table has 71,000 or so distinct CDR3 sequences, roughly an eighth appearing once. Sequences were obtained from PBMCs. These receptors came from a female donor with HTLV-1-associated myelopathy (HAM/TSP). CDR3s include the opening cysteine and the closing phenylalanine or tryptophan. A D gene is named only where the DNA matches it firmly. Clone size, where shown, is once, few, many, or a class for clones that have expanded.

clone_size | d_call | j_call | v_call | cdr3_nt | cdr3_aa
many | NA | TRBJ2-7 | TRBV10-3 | TGTGCCATCAGCGACCGGGGTAGGGGCTCCTACGAGCAGTACTTC | CAISDRGRGSYEQYF
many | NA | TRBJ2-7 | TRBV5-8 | TGTGCCAGCAGCTCCCCCCAGATGCACGGCTACGAGCAGTACTTC | CASSSPQMHGYEQYF
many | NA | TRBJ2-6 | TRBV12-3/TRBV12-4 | TGTGCCAGCAGTGGGGGGTCTGGGGCCAACGTCCTGACTTTC | CASSGGSGANVLTF
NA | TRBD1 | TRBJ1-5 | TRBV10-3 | TGTACCACTCGCACAGGGGGAGACAATCAGCCCCAGCATTTT | CTTRTGGDNQPQHF
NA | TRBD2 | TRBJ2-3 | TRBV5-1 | TGCGCCAGCAGCTGGCCAGGACTAGCGGGGGCCACTTTCACAGATACGCAGTATTTT | CASSWPGLAGATFTDTQYF
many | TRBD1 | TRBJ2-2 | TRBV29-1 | TGCAGCGTTGAGGGACAGGGAACCGGGGAGCTGTTTTTT | CSVEGQGTGELFF
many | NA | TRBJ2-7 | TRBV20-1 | TGCAGTGCTATTCGGGGATTATCCTCCTACGAGCAGTACTTC | CSAIRGLSSYEQYF
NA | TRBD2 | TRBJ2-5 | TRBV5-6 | TGTGCCAGCAGCCGTCCGGGACTAGCGGGGGGGCCCTTC | CASSRPGLAGGPF
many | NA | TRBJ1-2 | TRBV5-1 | TGCGCCAGCAGCCCCCGGGTCGCTGGGGGCTACACCTTC | CASSPRVAGGYTF
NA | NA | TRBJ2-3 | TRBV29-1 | TGCAGCGTTGAAGTTGGCAGAGACCAGACAGATACGCAGTATTTT | CSVEVGRDQTDTQYF
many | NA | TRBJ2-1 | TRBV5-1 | TGCGCCAGCAGCTTTTCTCATGAGCAGTTCTTC | CASSFSHEQFF
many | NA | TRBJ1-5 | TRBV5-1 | TGCGCCAGCAGCTGGGGGGACAGCAATCAGCCCCAGCATTTT | CASSWGDSNQPQHF
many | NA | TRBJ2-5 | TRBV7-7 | TGTGCCAGCAGCAAAGGATACAGCCCCCAAGAGACCCAGTACTTC | CASSKGYSPQETQYF
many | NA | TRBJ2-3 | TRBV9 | TGTGCCAGCAGCGTAAGGGGTTTGGTAGGCACAGATACGCAGTATTTT | CASSVRGLVGTDTQYF
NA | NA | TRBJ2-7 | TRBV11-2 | TGTGCCAGCAGCTTAAATGTCCAGGGAGGCCACGAGCAGTACTTC | CASSLNVQGGHEQYF
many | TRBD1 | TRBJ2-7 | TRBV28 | TGTGCCAGCAGTTTGGGGACAGGGGGCAGCTACGAGCAGTACTTC | CASSLGTGGSYEQYF
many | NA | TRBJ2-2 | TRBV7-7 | TGTGCCAGCAGCTTAAACCTGAACACCGGGGAGCTGTTTTTT | CASSLNLNTGELFF
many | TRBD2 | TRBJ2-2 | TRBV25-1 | TGTGCCAGCAGTGAATGGGGGGGGTATGACCCCGGGGAGCTGTTTTTT | CASSEWGGYDPGELFF
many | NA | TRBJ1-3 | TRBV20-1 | TGCAGTGCTCCCGGACCGAACTCTGGAAACACCATATATTTT | CSAPGPNSGNTIYF